This section outlines one T cell receptor beta chain sequence together with its context. The record originates from a study of T-cell reconstitution after alpha-beta-depleted transplantation in children. Unique molecular identifiers featured in how the TCRbeta library was prepared. TCRdb passed the PCR reads through MiXCR, listing each CDR3 protein once. The table lists about 500,000 distinct CDR3 sequences, 32% of them singletons. This CDR3 region has 14 residues. Germline V lookup: CDR1 KGHSH, CDR2 LQKENI. V gave up 0 bases and J gave up 1 base, with 6 bases separating them. The source was PBMCs from the stem cell graft donor, collected from the stem cell graft. The chain has TRBV18 and TRBJ1-1; D call uncertain. The TCR comes from a human donor who donated a stem cell graft to a child with aplastic anemia. The CDR3 loop is CASSPPFRNTEAFF. For the CDR3, the DNA is TGTGCCAGCTCACCACCGTTTAGGAACACTGAAGCTTTCTTT.